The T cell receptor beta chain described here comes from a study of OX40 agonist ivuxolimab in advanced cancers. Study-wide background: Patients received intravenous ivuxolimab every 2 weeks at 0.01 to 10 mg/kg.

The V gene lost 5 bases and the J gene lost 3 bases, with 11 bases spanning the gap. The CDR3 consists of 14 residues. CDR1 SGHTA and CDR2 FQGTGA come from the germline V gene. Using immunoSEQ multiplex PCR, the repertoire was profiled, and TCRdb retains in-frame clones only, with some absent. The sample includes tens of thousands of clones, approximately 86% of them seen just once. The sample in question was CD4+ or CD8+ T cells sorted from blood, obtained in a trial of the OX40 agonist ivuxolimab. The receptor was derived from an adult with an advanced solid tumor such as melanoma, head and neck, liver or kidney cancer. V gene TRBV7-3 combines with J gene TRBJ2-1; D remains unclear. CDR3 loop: CASSPTVGYNEQFF. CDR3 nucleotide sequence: TGTGCCAGCAGCCCTACGGTGGGCTACAATGAGCAGTTCTTC.